The 32 T cell receptor beta chains given below trace back to one sample, sequenced in a study of T cells expressing NK-cell markers. Reanalyzing the 5' RACE reads, TCRdb keeps one entry per CDR3 protein, without DNA. The ten top clones account for approximately 17%, within a sample of over 100,000 distinct CDR3 sequences. Sequenced sample: blood T cells: a sorted CD56 or NKG2C T cell subset, CD4+ or CD8+ T cells, or bulk PBMC T cells (not recorded which). These receptor sequences come from a woman between 18 and 69 years old in good health.

The chain employs TRBV7-9 and TRBJ2-7. CDR3 length: 12 amino acids. Germline V lookup: CDR1 SEHNR, CDR2 FQNEAQ (reference sequence). CDR3 amino acids: CASSYYVLEQYF.

The V call is TRBV12-3 or TRBV12-4, the J call TRBJ2-7. The CDR3 is made up of 13 amino acids. CDR3 residues: CASSLGITGEQYF.

The V and J genes are TRBV7-2 and TRBJ2-5; TCRdb's assignment of TRBD1 cannot be checked, as there is no DNA. From germline, CDR1 is SGHTA and CDR2 FQGNSA. The CDR3 runs to 15 residues. CDR3 protein: CASSLRGSNQETQYF.

The chain links TRBV27 to TRBJ1-1; TCRdb's D gene call, TRBD1, goes unchecked for lack of DNA. Germline CDR1 MNHEY, CDR2 SMNVEV (reference sequence). The CDR3 consists of 13 residues. CDR3 sequence: CASSELGTVEAFF.

J is TRBJ1-1 and V is TRBV20-1; the D call from TCRdb, TRBD1, cannot be confirmed without DNA. Germline V gives CDR1 DFQATT, CDR2 SNEGSKA (reference sequence). CDR3 size: 14 residues. This CDR3 reads CSARGQAWGTEAFF.

The chain joins TRBV5-1 to TRBJ1-2. This CDR3 spans 12 amino acids. Germline lookup yields CDR1 SGHRS and CDR2 YFSETQ. The CDR3 spells CASSEQNYGYTF. Full variable domain (missing parts from reference TRBV5-1 and TRBJ1-2): KAGVTQTPRYLIKTRGQQVTLSCSPISGHRSVSWYQQTPGQGLQFLFEYFSETQRNKGNFPGRFSGRQFSNSRSEMNVSTLELGDSALYLCASSEQNYGYTFGSGTRLTVV.

CDR3 region: CASTQGGAAQETQYF. This chain joins TRBV5-1 and TRBJ2-5; TCRdb calls TRBD2, which cannot be checked without DNA. This CDR3 is built from 15 residues. Germline CDR1 reads SGHRS; CDR2 reads YFSETQ.

The chain is built from TRBV20-1 and TRBJ1-5. Looked up from germline, CDR1 is DFQATT and CDR2 is SNEGSKA (reference sequence). The CDR3 is made up of 13 amino acids. The CDR3 region is CSARGPGTQPQHF.

The chain combines TRBV7-9 with TRBJ1-2; TCRdb designates TRBD1, a call that cannot be tested without DNA. Germline V CDR1 and CDR2: SEHNR, FQNEAQ (reference sequence). The CDR3 runs 16 residues. This CDR3 is CASSLNSPGTKGGYTF.

This rearrangement joins TRBV29-1 to TRBJ2-1; as DNA is missing, the TRBD2 call by TCRdb cannot be tested. The CDR3 contains 13 residues. Germline CDR1 SQVTM, CDR2 ANQGSEA. The CDR3 here is CSVRLADYNEQFF.

V usage is TRBV10-3 and J usage is TRBJ2-7. CDR1 and CDR2 (germline): ENHRY, SYGVKD. The CDR3 length is 14 residues. CDR3 sequence: CAISTPGAPYEQYF.

The V gene is TRBV29-1, the J gene TRBJ2-1; TCRdb's assignment of TRBD1 cannot be checked, as there is no DNA. This CDR3 contains 13 residues. The germline V gene has CDR1 SQVTM and CDR2 ANQGSEA. Here the CDR3 reads CSVEEPGLGVQFF.

The rearrangement uses TRBV29-1 and TRBJ2-1; checking the TCRdb D call of TRBD2 is not possible without DNA. The germline V gene encodes CDR1 SQVTM and CDR2 ANQGSEA. CDR3 length equals 14 residues. CDR3 amino acids: CSGSRDLSMYEQFF.

The chain has TRBV20-1 and TRBJ1-3; TCRdb's D call, TRBD1, is unchecked because there is no DNA. The CDR3 spans 13 residues. CDR1 and CDR2 from the germline V gene are DFQATT and SNEGSKA (reference sequence). The CDR3 region is CSASTGTGNTIYF.

The CDR3 sequence is CASSPWSSGNTIYF. The chain combines TRBV12-3 or TRBV12-4 with TRBJ1-3. The length of the CDR3 is 14 residues.

The chain employs TRBV12-1 and TRBJ1-2; TCRdb indicates TRBD1, and absent DNA this call remains unverified. TRBV12-1 is a recognized pseudogene. The CDR3 spans 21 residues. The CDR3 protein is CASSFLHPTRSIVEGDYGYTF.

The genes are TRBV12-3 or TRBV12-4 and TRBJ1-2; TCRdb indicates TRBD1, and absent DNA this call remains unverified. This CDR3 is built from 14 residues. The CDR3 loop is CASTDRDRNYGYTF.

The gene calls are TRBV7-2 and TRBJ2-1. Germline V lookup: CDR1 SGHTA, CDR2 FQGNSA. The CDR3 is made up of 14 amino acids. The CDR3 sequence: CASSFLGLPNEQFF.

The chain has TRBV5-1 and TRBJ2-1. This CDR3 comprises 16 residues. The germline V gene encodes CDR1 SGHRS and CDR2 YFSETQ. The CDR3 is CASSLVGLSSYNEQFF.

V gene TRBV28 combines with J gene TRBJ2-1; TCRdb's D call, TRBD1, is unchecked because there is no DNA. The CDR3 contains 14 residues. The V gene's germline CDR1 is MDHEN and CDR2 SYDVKM. The CDR3 here is CASSLSPAHGEQFF.

The rearrangement uses TRBV29-1 and TRBJ2-7; there is no DNA to check the TCRdb D call of TRBD1. Per germline, CDR1 SQVTM and CDR2 ANQGSEA. There are 12 residues in the CDR3. CDR3 region: CSAQGSPYEQYF.

CDR3 residues: CASSSGLAMHEQFF. This chain uses TRBV7-3 with TRBJ2-1; lacking DNA, the TRBD2 call made by TCRdb goes unchecked. The CDR3 totals 14 residues. CDR1 is SGHTA, CDR2 FQGTGA, per germline.

V gene TRBV9 combines with J gene TRBJ2-7; with no DNA, the TCRdb D assignment of TRBD2 cannot be verified. Looked up from germline, CDR1 is SGDLS and CDR2 is YYNGEE. CDR3 length: 15 amino acids. CDR3 amino acids: CASSTDPSADYEQYF.

V gene TRBV7-6 combines with J gene TRBJ2-3. CDR1 and CDR2 (germline): SGHVS, FNYEAQ. This CDR3 is 16 amino acids long. The CDR3 loop is CASSLAVASSPDTQYF. The full variable domain, in which reference TRBV7-6 and TRBJ2-3 provide the parts outside the CDR3, is GAGVSQSPRYKVTKRGQDVALRCDPISGHVSLYWYRQALGQGPEFLTYFNYEAQQDKSGLPNDRFSAERPEGSISTLTIQRTEQRDSAMYRCASSLAVASSPDTQYFGPGTRLTVL.

V is TRBV7-9 and J is TRBJ2-1; there is no DNA to check the TCRdb D call of TRBD2. Germline lookup yields CDR1 SEHNR and CDR2 FQNEAQ (reference sequence). The CDR3 is 15 amino acids. The CDR3 protein is CASSSGLAAPNGQFF.

This chain links TRBV27 with TRBJ2-1. Germline values: CDR1 MNHEY, CDR2 SMNVEV (reference sequence). This CDR3 contains 14 residues. The CDR3: CASSLAGVYNEQFF.

The genes are TRBV29-1 and TRBJ2-2. Per germline, CDR1 SQVTM and CDR2 ANQGSEA. CDR3 length: 13 amino acids. CDR3 residues: CSVVPVNTGELFF.

V gene TRBV12-3 or TRBV12-4 combines with J gene TRBJ2-7; the TCRdb D gene call, TRBD2, has no DNA to confirm it. The CDR3 runs to 14 residues. The CDR3 here is CASSLWESRVEQYF.

The rearrangement uses TRBV5-1 and TRBJ1-1; with no DNA, the TCRdb D assignment of TRBD1 cannot be verified. This CDR3 contains 14 residues. Per germline, CDR1 SGHRS and CDR2 YFSETQ. The CDR3 reads CASSLYSGAGEAFF.

V gene TRBV11-2 combines with J gene TRBJ2-2. The CDR3 runs to 14 residues. Germline CDR1 and CDR2: SGHAT and FQNNGV. This CDR3 reads CASSLGATPGELFF.

This sequence joins TRBV10-3 and TRBJ2-2. Germline CDR1 ENHRY, CDR2 SYGVKD. This CDR3 comprises 17 residues. This CDR3 is CAISGTAPNRETGELFF.

The rearrangement links TRBV12-3 or TRBV12-4 to TRBJ2-3; checking the TCRdb D call of TRBD1 is not possible without DNA. This CDR3 is 15 amino acids long. The CDR3 loop reads CASSFLVGRTDTQYF.